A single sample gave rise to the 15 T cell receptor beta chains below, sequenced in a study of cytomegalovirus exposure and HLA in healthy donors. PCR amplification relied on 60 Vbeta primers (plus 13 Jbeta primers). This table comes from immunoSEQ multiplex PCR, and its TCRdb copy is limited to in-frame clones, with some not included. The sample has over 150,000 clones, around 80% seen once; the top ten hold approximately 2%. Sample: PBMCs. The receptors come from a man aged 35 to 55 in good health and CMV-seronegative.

The CDR3 sequence: CASSLGTGALNTEAFF. The CDR3 bases are TGTGCCAGCAGCCTCGGGACAGGGGCCCTTAACACTGAAGCTTTCTTT. V and J are TRBV2 and TRBJ1-1; 10 nucleotides agree with TRBD1. V shed 6 bases and J 2 bases; nucleotides not matched to a gene: 9. This CDR3 comprises 16 residues. Germline values: CDR1 SNHLY, CDR2 FYNNEI.

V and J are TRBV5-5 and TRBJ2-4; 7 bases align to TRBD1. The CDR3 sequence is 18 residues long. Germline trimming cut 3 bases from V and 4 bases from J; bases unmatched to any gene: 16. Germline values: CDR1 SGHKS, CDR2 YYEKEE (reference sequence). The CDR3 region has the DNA TGTGCCAGCAGCTCAACCCGGGCCGACAGGGTGGTGAAAAACATTCAGTACTTC. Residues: CASSSTRADRVVKNIQYF.

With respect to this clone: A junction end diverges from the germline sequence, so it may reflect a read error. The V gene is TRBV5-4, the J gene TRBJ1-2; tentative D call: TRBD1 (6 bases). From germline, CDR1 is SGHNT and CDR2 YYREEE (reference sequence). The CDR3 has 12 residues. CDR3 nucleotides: TGTGCCAGCAGCTTGGCCGGCCAGGGGAAGGCCTTC. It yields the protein CASSLAGQGKAF.

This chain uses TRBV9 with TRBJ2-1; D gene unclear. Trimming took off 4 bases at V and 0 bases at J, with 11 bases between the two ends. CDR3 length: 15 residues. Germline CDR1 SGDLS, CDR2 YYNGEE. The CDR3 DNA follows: TGTGCCAGCAGCACCACCACGGGCTCCTACAATGAGCAGTTCTTC. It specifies CASSTTTGSYNEQFF.

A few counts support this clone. DNA of the CDR3: TGTGCCAGCAGCCGTGGATGGGCGGGAGCGAGAGACGAGCAGTACTTC. It specifies CASSRGWAGARDEQYF. V and J are TRBV14 and TRBJ2-7; 7 positions agree with TRBD2. This CDR3 has 16 residues. Germline V CDR1 and CDR2: SGHDN, FVKESK. The J segment lost 5 bases and the V segment lost 4 bases, leaving 14 bases of the junction unmatched.

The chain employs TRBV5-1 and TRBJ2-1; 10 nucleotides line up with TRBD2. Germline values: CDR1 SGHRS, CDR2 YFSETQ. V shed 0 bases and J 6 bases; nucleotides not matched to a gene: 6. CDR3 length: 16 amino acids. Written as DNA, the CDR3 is TGCGCCAGCAGCTTGGATCGAGCGGGAGGGCCCAATGAGCAGTTCTTC. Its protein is CASSLDRAGGPNEQFF.

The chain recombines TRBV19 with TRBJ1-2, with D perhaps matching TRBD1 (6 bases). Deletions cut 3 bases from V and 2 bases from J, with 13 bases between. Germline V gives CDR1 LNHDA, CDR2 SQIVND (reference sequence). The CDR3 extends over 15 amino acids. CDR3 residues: CASSIGGSYNYGYTF. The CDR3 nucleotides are TGTGCCAGTAGTATTGGGGGCAGTTACAACTATGGCTACACCTTC.

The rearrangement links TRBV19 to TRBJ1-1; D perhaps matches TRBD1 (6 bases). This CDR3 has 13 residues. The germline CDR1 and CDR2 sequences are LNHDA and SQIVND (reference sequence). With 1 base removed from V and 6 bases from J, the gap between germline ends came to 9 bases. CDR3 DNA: TGTGCCAGTAGTATAGGCAGGGGTGCTGAAGCTTTCTTT. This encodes CASSIGRGAEAFF.

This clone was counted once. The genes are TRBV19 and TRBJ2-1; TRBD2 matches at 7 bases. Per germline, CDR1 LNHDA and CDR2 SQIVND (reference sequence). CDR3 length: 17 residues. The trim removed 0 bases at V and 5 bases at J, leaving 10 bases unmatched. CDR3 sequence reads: CASSIDLGGRLNNEQFF. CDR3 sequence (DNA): TGTGCCAGTAGTATAGATTTGGGAGGGAGGCTCAACAATGAGCAGTTCTTC.

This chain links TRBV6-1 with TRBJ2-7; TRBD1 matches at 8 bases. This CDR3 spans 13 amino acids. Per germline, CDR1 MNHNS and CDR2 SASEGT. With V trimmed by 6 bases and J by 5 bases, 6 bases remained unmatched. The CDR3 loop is CASRIQGGDEQYF. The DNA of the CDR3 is TGTGCCAGCAGAATACAGGGGGGCGACGAGCAGTACTTC.

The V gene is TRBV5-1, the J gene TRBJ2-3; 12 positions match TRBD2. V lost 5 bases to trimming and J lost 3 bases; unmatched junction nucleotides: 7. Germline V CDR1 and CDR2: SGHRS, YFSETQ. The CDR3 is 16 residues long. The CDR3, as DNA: TGCGCCAGCAGAAAGACTAGCGGGAGAATTACAGATACGCAGTATTTT. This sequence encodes CASRKTSGRITDTQYF.

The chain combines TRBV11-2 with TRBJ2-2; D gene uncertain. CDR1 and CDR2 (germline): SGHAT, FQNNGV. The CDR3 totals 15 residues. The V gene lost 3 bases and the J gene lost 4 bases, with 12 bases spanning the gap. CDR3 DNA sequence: TGTGCCAGCAGCTTCTACCCAGGCCGCACCGGGGAGCTGTTTTTT. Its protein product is CASSFYPGRTGELFF.

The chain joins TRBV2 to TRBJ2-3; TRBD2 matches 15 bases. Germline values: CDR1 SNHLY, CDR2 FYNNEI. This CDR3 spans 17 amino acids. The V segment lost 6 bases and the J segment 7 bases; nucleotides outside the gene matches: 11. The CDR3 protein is CASSPGLAGGRGNTQYF. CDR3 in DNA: TGTGCCAGCAGCCCTGGACTAGCGGGAGGGCGGGGGAATACGCAGTATTTT.

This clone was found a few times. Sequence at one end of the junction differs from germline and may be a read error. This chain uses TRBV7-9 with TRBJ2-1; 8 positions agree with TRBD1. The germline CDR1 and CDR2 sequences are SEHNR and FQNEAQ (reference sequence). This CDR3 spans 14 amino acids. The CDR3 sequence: CSSRHGQGGNEQFF. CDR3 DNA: TGTTCCAGCAGACATGGACAGGGTGGTAATGAGCAGTTCTTC.

The CDR3 loop is CASSPGDRGRSNYGYTF. Here the CDR3 DNA reads TGTGCCAGCAGCCCGGGGGACAGGGGACGGTCGAACTATGGCTACACCTTC. V gene TRBV5-4 combines with J gene TRBJ1-2, with 10 bases lining up with TRBD1. Germline lookup yields CDR1 SGHNT and CDR2 YYREEE (reference sequence). CDR3 length: 17 amino acids. V shed 4 bases and J 2 bases; nucleotides not matched to a gene: 11. Supplemented by reference TRBV5-4 and TRBJ1-2, the full variable domain reads ETGVTQSPTHLIKTRGQQVTLRCSSQSGHNTVSWYQQALGQGPQFIFQYYREEENGRGNFPPRFSGLQFPNYSSELNVNALELDDSALYLCASSPGDRGRSNYGYTFGSGTRLTVV.